The 18 T cell receptor beta chains in this list originate from one sample, sequenced in a study of control samples from healthy donors and cancer patients. The method was immunoSEQ multiplex PCR; TCRdb's version includes in-frame clones alone and lacks a portion of them. The data show under 55,000 clones, around 80% seen once. Sequences were obtained from blood. Receptors originate from a man in his 70s in good health.

The chain has TRBV7-6 and TRBJ2-3; tentatively, D is TRBD1 or TRBD2 (5 bases each). CDR3 length: 17 amino acids. CDR1 and CDR2 (germline): SGHVS, FNYEAQ. Trimming took 5 bases from V and 1 from J, leaving 19 bases between them. The CDR3 nucleotides read TGTGCCAGCAGCCGCGCGACCGGGGCTTCTCGCACAGATACGCAGTATTTT. The encoded protein is CASSRATGASRTDTQYF.

The V and J genes are TRBV7-3 and TRBJ1-2; the match to TRBD1 covers 11 bases. Germline V CDR1 and CDR2: SGHTA, FQGTGA. J lost 13 bases, V lost 4 bases, and 8 bases had no gene match. This CDR3 contains 13 residues. This chain's CDR3 is CASSWRTGGAPTF. The CDR3 bases are TGTGCCAGCAGCTGGAGGACAGGGGGCGCTCCCACCTTC. The variable domain in full, with the rest retrieved from reference TRBV7-3 and TRBJ1-2, is GAGVSQTPSNKVTEKGKYVELRCDPISGHTALYWYRQSLGQGPEFLIYFQGTGAADDSGLPNDRFFAVRPEGSVSTLKIQRTERGDSAVYLCASSWRTGGAPTFGSGTRLTVV.

Only a few counts were recorded for this clone. The gene calls are TRBV19 and TRBJ1-2; 7 bases are shared with TRBD1. The germline gives CDR1 LNHDA, CDR2 SQIVND (reference sequence). V gave up 3 bases and J gave up 8 bases; unmatched junction bases: 9. The CDR3 spans 14 residues. The CDR3 coding sequence is TGTGCCAGTAGTATCCGAGACAGGGTGAGAGGCTACACCTTC. Translated, it gives CASSIRDRVRGYTF.

The chain joins TRBV18 to TRBJ2-5; a possible D gene is TRBD2 (5 bases). This CDR3 contains 15 residues. V was shortened by 6 bases and J by 5 bases, with 19 bases between the two germline ends. Germline CDR1 KGHSH, CDR2 LQKENI. CDR3 nucleotides: TGTGCCAGCTCCCGAGTCCATTTGGGAGAGGAGACCCAGTACTTC. Encoded protein: CASSRVHLGEETQYF.

This chain links TRBV5-1 with TRBJ2-3; D not certain. The CDR3 contains 15 residues. The V end lost 0 bases, the J end lost 5 bases, and 13 bases lay between the germline ends. Per the germline V gene, CDR1 is SGHRS and CDR2 is YFSETQ. The CDR3 nucleotides read TGCGCCAGCAGCTTGGCGGGCCCGTTGGAAGATACGCAGTATTTT. Its protein is CASSLAGPLEDTQYF. Based on the CDR3 plus reference TRBV5-1 and TRBJ2-3, the full variable domain is KAGVTQTPRYLIKTRGQQVTLSCSPISGHRSVSWYQQTPGQGLQFLFEYFSETQRNKGNFPGRFSGRQFSNSRSEMNVSTLELGDSALYLCASSLAGPLEDTQYFGPGTRLTVL.

This chain links TRBV30 with TRBJ2-7; 9 bases are a match to TRBD1. The CDR3 extends over 16 amino acids. Germline V gene sequence: CDR1 GTSNPN, CDR2 SVGIG (reference sequence). V lost 1 base and J lost 2; bases outside the gene matches: 9. The CDR3 DNA sequence: TGTGCCTGGAGTGGGCTTTGGGGACAGGGAACCTACGAGCAGTACTTC. Its protein product is CAWSGLWGQGTYEQYF.

This chain links TRBV5-6 with TRBJ2-5, with 13 bases matching TRBD2. CDR1 SGHDT and CDR2 YYEEEE come from the germline V gene. The CDR3 consists of 15 residues. The V segment lost 4 bases and the J segment 2 bases; nucleotides outside the gene matches: 2. The CDR3 is CASSMTSGGQETQYF. The CDR3 nucleotides are TGTGCCAGCAGCATGACTAGCGGGGGGCAAGAGACCCAGTACTTC.

The genes are TRBV6-5 and TRBJ2-7; 9 bases agree with TRBD2. The ends lost 7 bases at V and 7 bases at J; junction bases unmatched: 8. Looked up from germline, CDR1 is MNHEY and CDR2 is SVGAGI. This CDR3 is built from 13 residues. The chain's CDR3 is CASKGSGSREQYF. The CDR3 nucleotides read TGTGCCAGCAAGGGTAGCGGGAGTAGGGAGCAGTACTTC.

The rearrangement links TRBV9 to TRBJ2-3, with 9 bases fitting TRBD2. The CDR3 extends over 16 amino acids. V shed 4 bases and J 4 bases; nucleotides not matched to a gene: 10. Germline V gene sequence: CDR1 SGDLS, CDR2 YYNGEE. CDR3 amino acids: CASSLLSGSRADTQYF. CDR3 in DNA: TGTGCCAGCAGCTTACTTAGCGGGAGTAGGGCAGATACGCAGTATTTT.

A single count supports this clone. The J gene is TRBJ1-2, the V gene TRBV5-8; D unresolved. The V end lost 0 bases, the J end lost 5 bases, and 5 bases lay between the germline ends. The CDR3 is made up of 12 amino acids. CDR1 is SGHTS and CDR2 is YDEGEE in the germline V gene. CDR3 amino acids: CASSLDRYGYTF. The CDR3 DNA follows: TGTGCCAGCAGCTTGGACAGATATGGCTACACCTTC.

The genes are TRBV28 and TRBJ1-5, with a tentative D call TRBD1 (5 bases). Trimming removed 2 bases from V and 9 bases from J, with 14 bases in between. The CDR3 is made up of 14 amino acids. The germline V gene has CDR1 MDHEN and CDR2 SYDVKM. The CDR3 loop is CASSLRPKGMPQHF. CDR3 in DNA: TGTGCCAGCAGTTTAAGGCCCAAGGGGATGCCCCAGCATTTT.

CDR3 loop: CASSLVGGAGNEQFF. For the CDR3, the DNA is TGTGCCAGCAGCTTAGTCGGAGGGGCAGGCAATGAGCAGTTCTTC. The chain uses TRBV7-8 and TRBJ2-1, with D possibly matching TRBD2 (6 bases). CDR3 length: 15 amino acids. CDR1 is SGHVS, CDR2 FQNEAQ, per germline. The V and J ends lost 1 base and 6 bases respectively, with 13 bases between them. The variable domain in full, completed from reference TRBV7-8 and TRBJ2-1, reads GAGVSQSPRYKVAKRGQDVALRCDPISGHVSLFWYQQALGQGPEFLTYFQNEAQLDKSGLPSDRFFAERPEGSVSTLKIQRTQQEDSAVYLCASSLVGGAGNEQFFGPGTRLTVL.

This chain connects TRBV19 to TRBJ2-5; D is uncertain. Germline V gene lookup returns CDR1 LNHDA and CDR2 SQIVND (reference sequence). Trimming took 1 base from V and 2 from J, leaving 11 bases between them. The CDR3 is 15 amino acids. CDR3 nucleotide sequence: TGTGCCAGTAGTATAGGATTCCTAGGTCAAGAGACCCAGTACTTC. It encodes CASSIGFLGQETQYF.

The chain recombines TRBV11-2 with TRBJ2-7; D not certain. Germline CDR1 is SGHAT and CDR2 is FQNNGV. This CDR3 comprises 14 residues. Trimming pared 1 base from V and 4 bases from J, leaving 11 bases between. The CDR3 loop reads CASSLATQLYEQYF. CDR3 DNA sequence: TGTGCCAGCAGCTTAGCCACACAGCTTTACGAGCAGTACTTC.

The chain has TRBV27 and TRBJ1-6; tentative D call: TRBD1 (5 bases). V was shortened by 2 bases and J by 4 bases, with 21 bases between the two germline ends. The CDR3 has 19 amino acids. Germline assignment: CDR1 MNHEY and CDR2 SMNVEV (reference sequence). The CDR3 DNA reads as TGTGCCAGCAGTTTAGGGATGGCCGGGAGGGGCAATTATAATTCACCCCTCCACTTT. Translating gives CASSLGMAGRGNYNSPLHF.

V is TRBV10-3 and J is TRBJ1-6; 9 positions match TRBD1. Trimming took 4 bases from V and 10 from J; bases not matched to a gene: 5. CDR3 size: 14 residues. CDR1 and CDR2 (germline): ENHRY, SYGVKD. CDR3 DNA: TGTGCCATCAGTGGTGGACAGGGGACCTCACCCCTCCACTTT. Amino acid sequence: CAISGGQGTSPLHF.

The chain joins TRBV30 to TRBJ2-2, with unresolved D. The germline CDR1 and CDR2 sequences are GTSNPN and SVGIG (reference sequence). V dropped 3 bases and J dropped 2 bases, with 7 bases sitting between them. The CDR3 is 13 residues long. The CDR3 sequence: CAWSQENTGELFF. The CDR3 nucleotides are TGTGCCTGGAGCCAGGAAAACACCGGGGAGCTGTTTTTT.

With respect to this clone: Other nucleotide sequences in the sample specify the same CDR3. The chain combines TRBV10-3 with TRBJ1-3, with 8 bases identical to TRBD1. Germline V CDR1 and CDR2: ENHRY, SYGVKD. The CDR3 loop spans 14 amino acids. The trim removed 6 bases at V and 1 base at J, leaving 2 bases unmatched. The CDR3 DNA is TGTGCCATCAGCCGACAGGGGTCTGGAAACACCATATATTTT. This codes for CAISRQGSGNTIYF.